A single sample is the source of the 9 T cell receptor beta chains below, sequenced in a study of regulatory T cells in long-lasting Graves disease. With iRepertoire HTBI primers and Arm-PCR of CDR3 regions, TCR beta libraries were built. TCRdb ran MiXCR on the multiplex PCR reads and lists one entry per CDR3 protein. The table includes over 450,000 distinct CDR3 sequences, 20% to 25% detected once. Time point defined: persistent/refractory GD, antithyroid drugs over 5 years with positive TRAb. PBMC-derived RNA was used for the TCR library. This sample comprised peripheral blood mononuclear cells (PBMCs), obtained when the disease was refractory, from a patient treated with antithyroid drugs. Receptors originate from a female donor with Graves disease.

Many counts were recorded for this clonotype. The missing conserved phenylalanine or tryptophan at the end of this CDR3 makes a read error likely. The limits of the CDR3 on the DNA are not certain, so only TCRdb's listed CDR3 is given. This sequence joins TRBV28 and TRBJ1-1. Looked up from germline, CDR1 is MDHEN and CDR2 is SYDVKM. Counting both end residues, the CDR3 totals 12 amino acids. This chain's CDR3 is CASSTAGRAPTV.

This clonotype was recorded at least ten times. This chain joins TRBV7-2 and TRBJ2-7; 7 nucleotides align to TRBD1. Germline CDR1 and CDR2: SGHTA and FQGNSA. This CDR3 has 12 residues. Trimming took 3 bases from V and 6 from J; bases not matched to a gene: 2. CDR3 region: CASSLTGPEQYF. CDR3 DNA sequence: TGTGCCAGCAGCTTGACAGGGCCCGAGCAGTACTTC.

In this sample, this clonotype turned up a few times. This chain uses TRBV20-1 with TRBJ2-7; possibly TRBD1 for D (6 bases). This CDR3 is 11 amino acids long. Looked up from germline, CDR1 is DFQATT and CDR2 is SNEGSKA (reference sequence). The ends were cut back, 6 bases at V and 3 bases at J, with 9 bases in the middle. This CDR3 is CSAKQGYEQYF. The CDR3 DNA follows: TGCAGTGCCAAACAGGGCTACGAGCAGTACTTC.

This clonotype came up many times. The chain joins TRBV12-3 or TRBV12-4 to TRBJ2-7; TRBD2 matches 7 bases. After removal of 6 bases from V and 3 bases from J, the junction contained 11 bases not matched to a gene. This CDR3 contains 15 residues. The CDR3 spells CASSLGGGMGYEQYF. CDR3 nucleotides: TGTGCCAGCAGCTTGGGGGGGGGAATGGGCTACGAGCAGTACTTC.

The chain combines TRBV9 with TRBJ2-7; 7 bases are a match to TRBD1. This CDR3 contains 16 residues. Looked up from germline, CDR1 is SGDLS and CDR2 is YYNGEE. V was pared by 3 bases and J by 2 bases, with 11 bases of the junction left unmatched. The CDR3 reads CASSDSPGQPTYEQYF. The CDR3, as DNA: TGTGCCAGCAGCGACTCTCCGGGACAGCCGACCTACGAGCAGTACTTC.

J is TRBJ1-1 and V is TRBV30; D is unclear. This CDR3 region has 13 residues. V shed 0 bases and J shed 3 bases, with 8 bases lying between them. Germline loops: CDR1 GTSNPN, CDR2 SVGIG (reference sequence). The CDR3, as DNA: TGTGCCTGGAGTGTACAAAAAGACACTGAAGCTTTCTTT. The encoded protein is CAWSVQKDTEAFF.

This clonotype was detected a few times. The V gene is TRBV7-2, the J gene TRBJ1-6; D is ambiguous. V shed 1 base and J shed 5 bases, with 12 bases lying between them. Germline lookup yields CDR1 SGHTA and CDR2 FQGNSA. There are 16 residues in the CDR3. The CDR3 protein is CASSLGRMGNNSPLHF. The CDR3 nucleotides are TGTGCCAGCAGCTTAGGGAGAATGGGTAATAATTCACCCCTCCACTTT.

As to this clonotype: A read error is possible here, since a much larger clone lies one base away. The V gene is TRBV11-2, the J gene TRBJ1-2; the D gene is possibly TRBD1 (5 bases). The CDR3 spans 13 residues. V lost 4 bases to trimming and J lost 8 bases, with 14 bases between them. Germline V CDR1 and CDR2: SGHAT, FQNNGV. The CDR3 DNA follows: TGTGCCAGCAGCTCGGGACCGGGGCCGGGCTACACCTTC. This sequence encodes CASSSGPGPGYTF.

In this sample, this clonotype turned up many times. The J gene is TRBJ2-7, the V gene TRBV25-1; D gene uncertain. This CDR3 has 12 residues. Germline CDR1 reads MGHDK; CDR2 reads SYGVNS. Deletions cut 0 bases from V and 5 bases from J, with 5 bases between. CDR3 residues: CASSEYWDEQYF. CDR3 coding DNA: TGTGCCAGCAGTGAATATTGGGACGAGCAGTACTTC.